These 12 T cell receptor beta chains came from one sample sequenced in a study of response to subunit inactivated influenza vaccine. TCRdb re-derived calls from the RT-PCR reads in MiXCR, one entry per CDR3 protein. The sample shows roughly 570,000 distinct CDR3 sequences, less than 15% of them seen only once. The specimen was PBMCs from blood, collected 12 days after vaccination. All receptors come from a man over 45 who received an inactivated influenza vaccine.

The chain links TRBV6-1 to TRBJ2-7; the D gene is possibly TRBD1 (6 bases). Between the trimmed V and J ends, which lost 3 bases and 6 bases, there was a span of 21 bases. Germline V gene sequence: CDR1 MNHNS, CDR2 SASEGT. The CDR3 totals 16 residues. The CDR3 spells CASSEGRGWGFSEQYF. CDR3 nucleotide sequence: TGTGCCAGCAGTGAGGGCAGGGGATGGGGTTTCTCCGAGCAGTACTTC.

This clonotype occurred a few times. The chain recombines TRBV5-1 with TRBJ2-7; D is ambiguous. The length of the CDR3 is 13 residues. Trimming left V 4 bases short and J 2 bases short, with 10 bases between. CDR1 is SGHRS, CDR2 YFSETQ, per germline. The CDR3 nucleotides read TGCGCCAGCAGCAGTGGCCCCCCCTACGAGCAGTACTTC. Translation gives CASSSGPPYEQYF.

The rearrangement links TRBV5-1 to TRBJ2-3; D not resolved. V lost 4 bases, J lost 6 bases, and 15 bases lay in between. Germline CDR1 reads SGHRS; CDR2 reads YFSETQ. The CDR3 loop spans 14 amino acids. Here the CDR3 DNA reads TGCGCCAGCAGCAGAGGAGAGCCCCGGGATACGCAGTATTTT. It specifies CASSRGEPRDTQYF.

This clonotype was counted only a few times. The chain joins TRBV7-3 to TRBJ2-1; 10 bases fit TRBD1. The junction had 4 bases not matched to a gene; V was cut back by 5 bases and J by 0 bases. In germline, CDR1 is SGHTA, CDR2 FQGTGA. The CDR3 contains 16 residues. For the CDR3, the DNA is TGTGCCAGCAGCCCCTGGACAGGGGGCTCCTACAATGAGCAGTTCTTC. Translated: CASSPWTGGSYNEQFF.

In this sample, this clonotype turned up a few times. The chain has TRBV10-3 and TRBJ2-3; either TRBD1 or TRBD2 may supply D (5 bases each). The CDR3 consists of 17 residues. V was trimmed by 4 bases and J by 6 bases, leaving 23 bases between them. In germline, CDR1 is ENHRY, CDR2 SYGVKD. CDR3 amino acids: CAISGSGLAVLRDTQYF. The CDR3 DNA reads as TGTGCCATCAGTGGATCGGGGCTAGCCGTTCTTCGGGATACGCAGTATTTT.

The table lists this clonotype with a few counts. The J gene is TRBJ1-1, the V gene TRBV3-1, with 8 bases identical to TRBD1. With 4 bases clipped from V and 6 bases from J, the junction kept 10 bases outside the gene matches. Germline V gene sequence: CDR1 LGHDT, CDR2 YNNKEL (reference sequence). This CDR3 has 15 amino acids. The CDR3 reads CASSPRLMDRAEAFF. CDR3 nucleotide sequence: TGTGCCAGCAGCCCCCGACTAATGGACAGGGCTGAAGCTTTCTTT.

The sample holds a few counts of this clonotype. The CDR3 region is CASRRTGESNQPQHF. The DNA for the CDR3 is TGTGCCAGCAGACGGACAGGGGAAAGCAATCAGCCCCAGCATTTT. The rearrangement links TRBV6-2 or TRBV6-3 to TRBJ1-5, with 9 nucleotides matching TRBD1. V trimming: 6 bases; J trimming: 1 base; junction bases outside the gene matches: 4. The CDR3 has 15 residues. Germline assignment: CDR1 MNHEY and CDR2 SVGEGT.

This clonotype was observed a handful of times. The chain is built from TRBV5-1 and TRBJ2-3, with 8 bases fitting TRBD1. The CDR3 extends over 15 amino acids. With 5 bases clipped from V and 0 bases from J, the junction kept 5 bases outside the gene matches. From germline, CDR1 is SGHRS and CDR2 YFSETQ. CDR3 sequence reads: CASRTGAVSTDTQYF. Written as DNA, the CDR3 is TGCGCCAGCAGGACAGGGGCCGTTAGCACAGATACGCAGTATTTT. The full variable domain, its missing parts supplied by reference TRBV5-1 and TRBJ2-3, is KAGVTQTPRYLIKTRGQQVTLSCSPISGHRSVSWYQQTPGQGLQFLFEYFSETQRNKGNFPGRFSGRQFSNSRSEMNVSTLELGDSALYLCASRTGAVSTDTQYFGPGTRLTVL.

This clonotype was seen at least ten times. The gene calls are TRBV12-3 or TRBV12-4 and TRBJ1-5, with a tentative D call TRBD1 (5 bases). Trimming took 10 bases from V and 4 from J, leaving 11 bases between them. This CDR3 spans 12 amino acids. CDR3 coding DNA: TGTGCCACTACCGAGGGGAATCAGCCCCAGCATTTT. Its translation: CATTEGNQPQHF.

This clonotype was picked up a small number of times. The V and J genes are TRBV10-3 and TRBJ1-3, with D possibly TRBD1 on 6 matching bases. V shed 4 bases and J shed 0 bases, with 13 bases lying between them. The germline CDR1 and CDR2 sequences are ENHRY and SYGVKD. This CDR3 comprises 16 residues. DNA for the CDR3: TGTGCCATCAGTGCGGGACATCCGTCCTCTGGAAACACCATATATTTT. This codes for CAISAGHPSSGNTIYF.

This clonotype was seen a handful of times. V is TRBV30 and J is TRBJ1-3; D call uncertain. In germline, CDR1 is GTSNPN, CDR2 SVGIG (reference sequence). The length of the CDR3 is 13 residues. V was cut by 0 bases and J by 2 bases, with 5 bases left in between. CDR3 nucleotides: TGTGCCTGGAGTGTTGGCGCTGGAAACACCATATATTTT. This translates into CAWSVGAGNTIYF.

The chain combines TRBV12-3 or TRBV12-4 with TRBJ1-3; tentatively, D is TRBD1 (5 bases). V gave up 7 bases and J gave up 0 bases, with 13 bases separating them. The CDR3 consists of 15 residues. CDR3: CASTLGRSSGNTIYF. CDR3 in DNA: TGTGCCAGCACCCTGGGACGGTCCTCTGGAAACACCATATATTTT.